Each of the 21 T cell receptor beta chains below was sequenced from the same sample in a study of T cells after yellow fever vaccination. One entry per CDR3 protein results from TCRdb running MiXCR on the 5' RACE reads. The data show 600,000 to 750,000 distinct CDR3 sequences, approximately 13% seen once. The source was PBMCs, collected on the day of the yellow fever booster vaccination. These receptors were taken from a young man who received the YFV17D yellow fever vaccine.

The chain has TRBV6-2 or TRBV6-3 and TRBJ2-3; unclear D gene. Deletions cut 8 bases from V and 7 bases from J, with 13 bases between. Germline values: CDR1 MNHEY, CDR2 SVGEGT. This CDR3 is 12 amino acids long. CDR3 DNA sequence: TGTGCCAGCTCTAGGACGGAGTATACGCAGTATTTT. This encodes CASSRTEYTQYF.

The table lists this clonotype with a few counts. The chain has TRBV19 and TRBJ2-1, with 7 bases matching TRBD2. Germline assignment: CDR1 LNHDA and CDR2 SQIVND (reference sequence). V dropped 4 bases and J dropped 7; count of bases not matched to a gene: 10. This CDR3 is 15 amino acids long. Written as DNA, the CDR3 is TGTGCCAGTAGTAAGGGAGGGACTTCGCTGAATGAGCAGTTCTTC. Amino acids: CASSKGGTSLNEQFF.

The chain carries TRBV9 and TRBJ2-7; 10 bases align to TRBD2. This CDR3 has 15 residues. Germline V gives CDR1 SGDLS, CDR2 YYNGEE. The V and J ends lost 0 bases and 3 bases, in that order; junction bases with no gene match: 3. Here the CDR3 reads CASSVGAGGIYEQYF. CDR3 nucleotides: TGTGCCAGCAGCGTAGGAGCGGGAGGGATCTACGAGCAGTACTTC.

The rearrangement links TRBV5-1 to TRBJ2-5, with 8 bases identical to TRBD2. The germline CDR1 and CDR2 sequences are SGHRS and YFSETQ. This CDR3 region has 14 residues. V shed 4 bases and J 4 bases; nucleotides not matched to a gene: 6. The CDR3 loop is CASSAGTRGETQYF. The CDR3 DNA reads TGCGCCAGCAGCGCCGGGACTAGAGGAGAGACCCAGTACTTC.

The rearrangement uses TRBV6-1 and TRBJ1-1; D is unresolved. V lost 6 bases and J lost 6, with 20 bases in between. The germline V gene encodes CDR1 MNHNS and CDR2 SASEGT. The length of the CDR3 is 15 residues. This CDR3 reads CASSSGVRLYSEAFF. In nucleotides, the CDR3 is TGTGCCAGCAGCAGCGGGGTTCGCCTCTACTCTGAAGCTTTCTTT.

This clonotype was observed a few times. The chain links TRBV11-2 to TRBJ2-5, with TRBD1 matching 7 bases. The germline V gene has CDR1 SGHAT and CDR2 FQNNGV. J was trimmed by 2 bases and V by 3 bases; bases with no gene match: 9. This CDR3 has 16 residues. This CDR3 is CASSFDPGQLQETQYF. The CDR3 region has the DNA TGTGCCAGCAGCTTTGATCCGGGACAGCTTCAAGAGACCCAGTACTTC.

This clonotype was detected a few times. V gene TRBV7-9 combines with J gene TRBJ2-7, with D unresolved. The CDR3 sequence is 11 residues long. V gave up 5 bases and J gave up 6 bases, with 8 bases separating them. CDR1 SEHNR and CDR2 FQNEAQ come from the germline V gene (reference sequence). DNA of the CDR3: TGTGCCAGCAGCACCACGGTCGAGCAGTACTTC. This sequence encodes CASSTTVEQYF.

Only a few counts were recorded for this clonotype. The chain joins TRBV6-1 to TRBJ2-1; 8 bases match TRBD2. Germline trimming cut 7 bases from V and 1 base from J; bases unmatched to any gene: 6. CDR1 MNHNS and CDR2 SASEGT come from the germline V gene. CDR3 length: 15 amino acids. The chain's CDR3 is CASKTTSGSYNEQFF. CDR3 bases: TGTGCCAGCAAGACAACTAGCGGTTCCTACAATGAGCAGTTCTTC.

This clonotype was seen a handful of times. The chain employs TRBV25-1 and TRBJ1-4; unclear D gene. The V gene's germline CDR1 is MGHDK and CDR2 SYGVNS. CDR3 size: 14 residues. V was trimmed by 4 bases and J by 0 bases, leaving 6 bases between them. The CDR3 reads CASSAAATNEKLFF. The CDR3 nucleotides are TGTGCCAGCAGTGCAGCTGCAACTAATGAAAAACTGTTTTTT.

This clonotype came up a few times. V and J are TRBV2 and TRBJ2-5; the D is unclear. The germline CDR1 and CDR2 sequences are SNHLY and FYNNEI. The CDR3 totals 15 residues. Trimming took 4 bases from V and 3 from J, leaving 15 bases between them. The CDR3 DNA sequence: TGTGCCAGCAGTGGGGGTAACTACTTAGAAGAGACCCAGTACTTC. Amino acids: CASSGGNYLEETQYF. The variable domain in full, completed from reference TRBV2 and TRBJ2-5, reads EPEVTQTPSHQVTQMGQEVILRCVPISNHLYFYWYRQILGQKVEFLVSFYNNEISEKSEIFDDQFSVERPDGSNFTLKIRSTKLEDSAMYFCASSGGNYLEETQYFGPGTRLLVL.

The chain has TRBV28 and TRBJ2-7; D possibly uses TRBD1 or TRBD2 (5 bases each). Germline loops: CDR1 MDHEN, CDR2 SYDVKM. With 2 bases removed from V and 0 bases from J, the gap between germline ends came to 11 bases. CDR3 size: 15 residues. CDR3 residues: CASSLRDGASYEQYF. CDR3 sequence (DNA): TGTGCCAGCAGTTTACGGGACGGCGCCTCCTACGAGCAGTACTTC. Variable domain in full (rest from reference TRBV28 and TRBJ2-7): DVKVTQSSRYLVKRTGEKVFLECVQDMDHENMFWYRQDPGLGLRLIYFSYDVKMKEKGDIPEGYSVSREKKERFSLILESASTNQTSMYLCASSLRDGASYEQYFGPGTRLTVT.

This clonotype has only a few counts. J is TRBJ2-3 and V is TRBV4-2, with a possible D match to TRBD2 (5 bases). CDR1 and CDR2 (germline): LGHNA, YNFKEQ. The CDR3 is 15 residues long. The V end lost 0 bases, the J end lost 6 bases, and 13 bases lay between the germline ends. This CDR3 is CASSQEGTGSDTQYF. As DNA, the CDR3 is TGTGCCAGCAGCCAAGAAGGTACGGGATCCGATACGCAGTATTTT.

The J gene is TRBJ2-5, the V gene TRBV20-1; the D gene is possibly TRBD2 (5 bases). Germline V lookup: CDR1 DFQATT, CDR2 SNEGSKA (reference sequence). The CDR3 spans 14 residues. Trimming removed 2 bases from V and 2 bases from J, with 12 bases in between. CDR3 sequence reads: CSARPRGVQETQYF. As DNA, the CDR3 is TGCAGTGCTAGACCTCGGGGAGTTCAAGAGACCCAGTACTTC.

This clonotype was observed a handful of times. The V gene is TRBV7-9, the J gene TRBJ1-6; weak D call: TRBD1 (5 bases). The V gene lost 5 bases and the J gene lost 8 bases, with 10 bases spanning the gap. The germline V gene encodes CDR1 SEHNR and CDR2 FQNEAQ (reference sequence). The CDR3 is made up of 13 amino acids. Written as DNA, the CDR3 is TGTGCCAGCAGCCCCGAGGGGTATTCACCCCTCCACTTT. The encoded protein is CASSPEGYSPLHF.

This clonotype came up a few times. The V call is TRBV12-3 or TRBV12-4, the J call TRBJ2-7, with no clear D. V lost 5 bases to trimming and J lost 2 bases, with 16 bases between them. This CDR3 has 15 amino acids. The CDR3 protein is CASSEEWIETYEQYF. CDR3 bases: TGTGCCAGCAGTGAGGAGTGGATTGAGACCTACGAGCAGTACTTC.

This clonotype was detected a few times. The chain employs TRBV7-6 and TRBJ1-3; no clear D gene. The CDR3 loop spans 14 amino acids. Germline CDR1 SGHVS, CDR2 FNYEAQ. The V and J ends lost 4 bases and 4 bases respectively, with 11 bases between them. CDR3 region: CASSSPAEGNTIYF. The CDR3 coding sequence is TGTGCCAGCAGCTCCCCCGCCGAGGGAAACACCATATATTTT.

The genes are TRBV12-3 or TRBV12-4 and TRBJ1-1; D is perhaps TRBD1 (5 bases). Trimming stripped 6 bases from V and 4 bases from J, with 12 bases between. The CDR3 loop spans 13 amino acids. CDR3 protein: CASSPPGSTEAFF. The CDR3 DNA is TGTGCCAGCAGCCCCCCAGGGAGCACTGAAGCTTTCTTT.

This clonotype was recorded at least ten times. The J gene is TRBJ2-1, the V gene TRBV20-1; TRBD2 matches 12 bases. Germline trimming cut 0 bases from V and 0 bases from J; bases unmatched to any gene: 12. Germline lookup yields CDR1 DFQATT and CDR2 SNEGSKA (reference sequence). This CDR3 is 20 amino acids long. The CDR3 coding sequence is TGCAGTGCTAGAGATAGGTCTAGCGGGAGGGTGGGGCTCTCCTACAATGAGCAGTTCTTC. This translates into CSARDRSSGRVGLSYNEQFF.

The chain carries TRBV7-2 and TRBJ1-5; D gene unclear. The CDR3 covers 15 residues. Germline loops: CDR1 SGHTA, CDR2 FQGNSA. Trimming removed 5 bases at V and 2 bases at J, with 13 bases between. CDR3 amino acids: CASSEGVSGNQPQHF. DNA for the CDR3: TGTGCCAGCAGCGAAGGAGTATCAGGCAATCAGCCCCAGCATTTT.

This clonotype was observed a few times. The chain carries TRBV5-6 and TRBJ2-4; D is possibly TRBD1 (6 bases). V lost 1 base to trimming and J lost 7 bases, with 18 bases between them. Per the germline V gene, CDR1 is SGHDT and CDR2 is YYEEEE. CDR3 length: 16 amino acids. CDR3 in DNA: TGTGCCAGCAGCTTGAAGTCCCAGTCCCAGGGGAACATTCAGTACTTC. It specifies CASSLKSQSQGNIQYF.

The chain couples TRBV6-1 to TRBJ2-5, with 10 bases matching TRBD2. This CDR3 contains 15 residues. Germline CDR1 and CDR2: MNHNS and SASEGT. The V segment lost 7 bases and the J segment 4 bases; nucleotides outside the gene matches: 9. The CDR3 coding sequence is TGTGCCAGCAAACGACAGCGGGAGGGTGGAGAGACCCAGTACTTC. Encoded protein: CASKRQREGGETQYF.